One sample yielded the 9 T cell receptor beta chains listed below, sequenced in a study of blood T cell repertoires in COVID-19 (dated by TCRdb to 2018 to 2020). Receptor amplification or capture employed the immunoSEQ multiplex PCR assay. TCRdb carries this immuneACCESS record with in-frame sequences only. Its versions omit some clonotypes, under half of them owing to an unresolved V gene in the studies checked, with the rest unexplained. Within this sample are about 190,000 clones, with around 80% of them counted one time only. The ten largest account for approximately 2.9% of the sample. Sequenced material: peripheral blood. The receptors originated from a man in his forties or fifties with active or convalescent COVID-19.

This clone was seen once. The V gene is TRBV10-3, the J gene TRBJ1-3; 9 positions agree with TRBD1. The CDR3 consists of 16 residues. V trimming: 5 bases; J trimming: 0 bases; junction bases outside the gene matches: 5. The germline V gene encodes CDR1 ENHRY and CDR2 SYGVKD. CDR3 amino acids: CAISPGQGHSGNTIYF. The CDR3 DNA follows: TGTGCCATCAGTCCGGGACAGGGCCACTCTGGAAACACCATATATTTT.

A few counts support this clone. Other DNA sequences of this sample code for an identical CDR3. The V gene is TRBV27, the J gene TRBJ2-5; 15 bases fit TRBD2. Germline CDR1 MNHEY, CDR2 SMNVEV (reference sequence). There are 15 residues in the CDR3. V shed 5 bases and J 5 bases; nucleotides not matched to a gene: 3. DNA of the CDR3: TGTGCCAGCAGTCCCGGGACTAGCGGGAGGGAGACCCAGTACTTC. Residues: CASSPGTSGRETQYF.

The chain has TRBV21-1 and TRBJ1-5; the D call TRBD1 from the table was never checked on the DNA. TRBV21-1 represents a pseudogene. The CDR3 loop spans 14 amino acids. The CDR3 loop reads CASSRTGNNQPQHF. The CDR3 region has the DNA TGTGCCAGCAGCAGAACAGGGAACAATCAGCCCCAGCATTTT.

Here the CDR3 reads CASSPGGDLSNQPQHF. The CDR3 nucleotides read TGTGCCAGCAGCCCGGGAGGGGACCTTAGCAATCAGCCCCAGCATTTT. The chain combines TRBV7-2 with TRBJ1-5, with D tentatively TRBD1 (5 bases). Trimming removed 5 bases from V and 0 bases from J, with 14 bases in between. Germline V CDR1 and CDR2: SGHTA, FQGNSA. The CDR3 spans 16 residues. Using reference TRBV7-2 and TRBJ1-5 for the parts outside the CDR3, the full variable domain is GAGVSQSPSNKVTEKGKDVELRCDPISGHTALYWYRQSLGQGLEFLIYFQGNSAPDKSGLPSDRFSAERTGGSVSTLTIQRTQQEDSAVYLCASSPGGDLSNQPQHFGDGTRLSIL.

This clone occurred once. This rearrangement joins TRBV28 to TRBJ1-3; a weak D match, TRBD1 (6 bases). Germline-derived CDR1 and CDR2 are MDHEN and SYDVKM. Trimming cost V 4 bases and J 3 bases, with 7 bases left between them. The CDR3 is 13 amino acids. As DNA, the CDR3 is TGTGCCAGCAGTTGGGGGCGTGGAAACACCATATATTTT. Its protein product is CASSWGRGNTIYF.

The rearrangement joins TRBV6-5 to TRBJ2-3; D is possibly TRBD1 (6 bases). Between the trimmed V and J ends, which lost 0 bases and 0 bases, there was a span of 10 bases. The CDR3 sequence is 16 residues long. In germline, CDR1 is MNHEY, CDR2 SVGAGI. The CDR3: CASSYSSGTSTDTQYF. As DNA, the CDR3 is TGTGCCAGCAGTTACTCCTCCGGGACAAGCACAGATACGCAGTATTTT.

The V gene is TRBV12-5, the J gene TRBJ1-5, with 11 nucleotides matching TRBD1. With V trimmed by 6 bases and J by 6 bases, 7 bases remained unmatched. Germline CDR1 reads LGHNT; CDR2 reads FRNRAP. The CDR3 is made up of 15 amino acids. Here the CDR3 reads CASGSGQGASQPQHF. CDR3 bases: TGTGCTAGTGGCTCTGGACAGGGGGCTAGTCAGCCCCAGCATTTT. Full variable domain (remainder filled in from reference TRBV12-5 and TRBJ1-5): DARVTQTPRHKVTEMGQEVTMRCQPILGHNTVFWYRQTMMQGLELLAYFRNRAPLDDSGMPKDRFSAEMPDATLATLKIQPSEPRDSAVYFCASGSGQGASQPQHFGDGTRLSIL.

CDR3 sequence reads: CASSESSGAYNEQFF. The CDR3 bases are TGCGCCAGCAGTGAGTCAAGCGGGGCCTACAATGAGCAGTTCTTC. The chain uses TRBV10-1 and TRBJ2-1; 7 bases match TRBD2. Germline CDR1 WNHNN, CDR2 SYGVQD (reference sequence). With 0 bases clipped from V and 2 bases from J, the junction kept 1 base outside the gene matches. The CDR3 is made up of 15 amino acids.

The chain links TRBV4-1 to TRBJ2-3; D gene uncertain. V was pared by 1 base and J by 2 bases, with 16 bases between. This CDR3 comprises 17 residues. CDR1 and CDR2 from the germline V gene are MGHRA and YSYEKL. The CDR3 sequence is CASSQGLSRPLTDTQYF. In DNA form, the CDR3 reads TGCGCCAGCAGCCAAGGTCTGTCTAGGCCTCTCACAGATACGCAGTATTTT.